The rows below give T cell receptor beta chains drawn from one sample of a study of T cell responses to AZD1222 COVID-19 vaccine. Profiled with immunoSEQ multiplex PCR; TCRdb holds only in-frame clones, not every one. The data show more than 85,000 clones, with around nine tenths seen just once and roughly 2.6% held by the top ten. Sequenced material: peripheral blood, taken on day 0 of AZD1222 vaccination. These receptors were taken from an adult in good health. Both conserved end residues are part of each CDR3. The D gene is left open where the match is weak. Clone size, where shown, is once, few, many, or a class for clones that have expanded.

clone size	D gene	J gene	V gene	CDR3 protein	CDR3 DNA
.	TRBD1	TRBJ1-6	TRBV3-1/TRBV3-2	CASSNDREGRRSPLHF	TGTGCCAGCAGCAATGACAGGGAGGGCCGCCGATCACCCCTCCACTTT
.	.	TRBJ2-7	TRBV11-2	CASRRVSTSYEQYF	TGTGCCAGCAGGAGAGTGTCCACGTCCTACGAGCAGTACTTC
.	TRBD1	TRBJ1-4	TRBV11-2	CASSTGTGGEKLFF	TGTGCCAGCAGCACCGGGACAGGCGGCGAAAAACTGTTTTTT
.	.	TRBJ2-6	TRBV18	CASSPPAGANVLTF	TGTGCCAGCTCACCACCGGCCGGGGCCAACGTCCTGACTTTC
.	TRBD1	TRBJ1-6	TRBV3-1/TRBV3-2	CASSQLRDRNSPLHF	TGTGCCAGCAGCCAACTCCGGGACAGGAATTCACCCCTCCACTTT
.	.	TRBJ1-5	TRBV3-1/TRBV3-2	CASSWGQASNQPQHF	TGTGCCAGCAGCTGGGGGCAGGCAAGCAATCAGCCCCAGCATTTT
many	.	TRBJ2-1	TRBV12-3/TRBV12-4	CASSLLGEQFF	TGTGCCAGCAGTTTACTCGGTGAGCAGTTCTTC
.	.	TRBJ2-1	TRBV5-4	CASSFSKVDEQFF	TGTGCCAGCAGCTTCTCTAAAGTCGATGAGCAGTTCTTC
.	TRBD1	TRBJ1-4	TRBV28	CASSLRDRLFF	TGTGCCAGCAGTTTACGGGACAGACTGTTTTTT
.	.	TRBJ1-5	TRBV24-1	CATGTSYSNQPQHF	TGTGCCACAGGTACCAGTTATAGCAATCAGCCCCAGCATTTT
.	.	TRBJ1-2	TRBV5-1	CASSPLPSNNYGYTF	TGCGCCAGCAGCCCCCTTCCCTCGAACAACTATGGCTACACCTTC
.	.	TRBJ2-7	TRBV6-2/TRBV6-3	CASSFGQTPYEQYF	TGTGCCAGCAGCTTTGGACAGACGCCCTACGAGCAGTACTTC
.	.	TRBJ1-5	TRBV4-2	CASSQEPNQPQHF	TGTGCCAGCAGCCAGGAACCAAATCAGCCCCAGCATTTT
.	.	TRBJ1-2	TRBV21-1	CASSPSGTASGWGGYTF	TGTGCCAGCAGTCCCAGCGGGACAGCATCGGGGTGGGGTGGCTACACCTTC
.	TRBD1	TRBJ2-7	TRBV7-9	CASSPGGEQYF	TGTGCCAGCAGCCCAGGGGGCGAGCAGTACTTC
.	TRBD2	TRBJ2-2	TRBV28	CASSPPGGGNTGELFF	TGTGCCAGCAGTCCACCCGGCGGGGGGAACACCGGGGAGCTGTTTTTT
.	TRBD2	TRBJ2-1	TRBV27	CASSTSDNEQFF	TGTGCCAGCAGTACTAGCGATAATGAGCAGTTCTTC
once	.	TRBJ2-3	TRBV7-2	CASSPTLGDTQYF	TGTGCCAGCAGCCCTACCCTTGGGGATACGCAGTATTTT
.	TRBD1	TRBJ2-7	TRBV27	CASSPGQGNREQYF	TGTGCCAGCAGTCCGGGACAGGGGAATCGTGAGCAGTACTTC
.	.	TRBJ1-2	TRBV5-4	CASSSASQGIGYTF	TGTGCCAGCAGTTCCGCCTCGCAGGGGATCGGCTACACCTTC
.	.	TRBJ2-1	TRBV2	CASTQGLFYNEQFF	TGTGCCAGCACCCAAGGACTGTTCTACAATGAGCAGTTCTTC
once	.	TRBJ1-5	TRBV28	CASSDRFGNQPQHF	TGTGCCAGCAGTGACAGATTCGGCAATCAGCCCCAGCATTTT
.	TRBD2	TRBJ2-5	TRBV5-1	CASSLSGGPPQETQYF	TGCGCCAGCAGCCTTAGCGGGGGGCCCCCCCAAGAGACCCAGTACTTC
.	TRBD1	TRBJ2-5	TRBV4-1	CASSLRTGWETQYF	TGCGCCAGCAGCCTCCGGACAGGGTGGGAGACCCAGTACTTC
.	.	TRBJ1-6	TRBV7-9	CASRREDSPLHF	TGTGCCAGCAGACGCGAGGATTCACCCCTCCACTTT
.	TRBD2	TRBJ2-1	TRBV2	CASSEREDSYNEQFF	TGTGCCAGCAGTGAGCGGGAGGACTCCTACAATGAGCAGTTCTTC
.	.	TRBJ1-2	TRBV2	CASSVLGSGYGYTF	TGTGCCAGCAGTGTTCTGGGAAGTGGCTATGGCTACACCTTC
.	TRBD2	TRBJ2-1	TRBV7-2	CASSSRLAGTRNEQFF	TGTGCCAGCAGCTCACGACTAGCGGGGACCAGGAATGAGCAGTTCTTC
once	.	TRBJ1-2	TRBV7-6	CASSLAPGGINYGYTF	TGTGCCAGCAGCTTAGCCCCGGGGGGAATCAACTATGGCTACACCTTC
.	TRBD2	TRBJ2-5	TRBV18	CASSPRGLAGSQETQYF	TGTGCCAGCTCACCACGGGGACTAGCGGGTTCACAAGAGACCCAGTACTTC
.	.	TRBJ2-1	TRBV19	CASSMAEEQFF	TGTGCCAGTAGTATGGCGGAGGAGCAGTTCTTC
.	.	TRBJ2-2	TRBV12-3/TRBV12-4	CASSLRATGELFF	TGTGCCAGCAGTTTACGGGCTACCGGGGAGCTGTTTTTT
.	.	TRBJ2-3	TRBV6-5	CASRSWDTQYF	TGTGCCAGCAGATCGTGGGATACGCAGTATTTT
.	.	TRBJ2-7	TRBV5-1	CASSSTRVEQYF	TGCGCCAGCAGCTCAACTAGGGTCGAGCAGTACTTC
.	.	TRBJ1-6	TRBV7-2	CASSLDPGKRTLHF	TGTGCCAGCAGCTTAGATCCAGGGAAGAGAACCCTCCACTTT
once	.	TRBJ2-1	TRBV10-1	CASSDRKSTANNEQFF	TGCGCCAGCAGTGACCGTAAGTCGACCGCAAACAATGAGCAGTTCTTC
.	TRBD2	TRBJ2-1	TRBV7-9	CASPGTSGRDNNEQFF	TGTGCCAGCCCCGGGACTAGCGGGAGGGATAACAATGAGCAGTTCTTC
once	.	TRBJ2-7	TRBV3-1/TRBV3-2	CASSPHLAGEQYF	TGTGCCAGCAGCCCGCACCTTGCGGGCGAGCAGTACTTC
.	TRBD2	TRBJ2-7	TRBV28	CASTEQLGVVAGVVYEQYF	TGTGCCAGCACCGAGCAGTTGGGGGTCGTAGCGGGAGTGGTATACGAGCAGTACTTC
.	.	TRBJ2-3	TRBV28	CASSLLTDTQYF	TGTGCCAGCAGTCTCCTCACAGATACGCAGTATTTT
once	.	TRBJ1-1	TRBV6-5	CASEGTGNTEAFF	TGTGCCAGCGAAGGGACTGGGAACACTGAAGCTTTCTTT
.	.	TRBJ2-2	TRBV7-2	CASSLSQTNTGELFF	TGTGCCAGCAGCTTATCACAGACGAACACCGGGGAGCTGTTTTTT
.	TRBD1	TRBJ2-5	TRBV5-1	CATQKGTGEETQYF	TGCGCCACCCAGAAGGGCACAGGGGAGGAGACCCAGTACTTC
.	.	TRBJ1-6	TRBV28	CASSLSAGNSPLHF	TGTGCCAGCAGTTTATCCGCCGGAAATTCACCCCTCCACTTT
.	.	TRBJ2-7	TRBV7-2	CASSLAGDYEQYF	TGTGCCAGCAGCTTAGCGGGGGACTACGAGCAGTACTTC
.	TRBD2	TRBJ2-1	TRBV7-2	CASSTHSGANEQFF	TGTGCCAGCAGCACCCATAGCGGGGCGAATGAGCAGTTCTTC
.	TRBD1	TRBJ2-1	TRBV5-6	CASSFYRDRDYNEQFF	TGTGCCAGCAGCTTCTACCGGGACAGGGATTACAATGAGCAGTTCTTC
.	.	TRBJ2-7	TRBV4-2	CASSQDFTGGYEQYF	TGTGCCAGCAGCCAAGATTTCACAGGAGGTTACGAGCAGTACTTC
.	TRBD1	TRBJ1-1	TRBV2	CASRIGTVNTEAFF	TGTGCCAGCAGGATAGGGACAGTGAACACTGAAGCTTTCTTT
.	TRBD1	TRBJ2-3	TRBV11-1	CASSRGQGRTDTQYF	TGTGCCAGCAGCCGGGGACAGGGACGCACAGATACGCAGTATTTT
few	.	TRBJ2-2	TRBV18	CASSPGAISDWTGELFF	TGTGCCAGCTCACCGGGGGCTATTAGCGATTGGACCGGGGAGCTGTTTTTT
.	.	TRBJ2-1	TRBV4-2	CASSQDLARVGYNEQFF	TGTGCCAGCAGCCAAGATTTGGCCAGGGTTGGGTACAATGAGCAGTTCTTC
.	.	TRBJ2-3	TRBV24-1	CATSGGADTQYF	TGTGCCACCAGCGGCGGGGCAGATACGCAGTATTTT
.	.	TRBJ2-1	TRBV25-1	CASSPQTFSGRWNEQFF	TGTGCCAGCAGCCCTCAAACCTTTAGCGGCCGCTGGAATGAGCAGTTCTTC